The 5 T cell receptor beta chains below were found in one sample sequenced in a study of blood T cell repertoires in COVID-19. Profiling relied on immunoSEQ multiplex PCR, and the TCRdb table lists in-frame clones only, not all of them. The table lists some 250,000 clones, about four fifths of them singletons. Sequenced material: peripheral blood. The receptor source for this set is a woman aged 18-29 years with acute or convalescent COVID-19.

The chain is built from TRBV3-1 (or the pseudogene TRBV3-2) and TRBJ2-1, with D perhaps TRBD2 (6 bases). The CDR3 covers 12 residues. Germline V gene lookup returns CDR1 LGHDT and CDR2 YNNKEL (reference sequence). The V end lost 4 bases, the J end lost 10 bases, and 11 bases lay between the germline ends. DNA for the CDR3: TGTGCCAGCAGCCCCACCGGAGGGGAGCAGTTCTTC. Amino acids: CASSPTGGEQFF.

V and J are TRBV27 and TRBJ2-7, with D maybe TRBD1 (6 bases). CDR1 and CDR2 from the germline V gene are MNHEY and SMNVEV (reference sequence). The V end was cut by 6 bases, the J end by 3 bases, with 21 bases between. CDR3 length: 16 amino acids. The DNA of the CDR3 is TGTGCCAGCAGCCTTTGCGCCGACAGGCCCCACTACGAGCAGTACTTC. Protein sequence: CASSLCADRPHYEQYF.

The chain uses TRBV7-2 and TRBJ2-7, with TRBD2 identical over 9 bases. The germline gives CDR1 SGHTA, CDR2 FQGNSA. The CDR3 length is 19 residues. V shed 5 bases and J 4 bases; nucleotides not matched to a gene: 21. The CDR3: CASSPSGREGLLANYEQYF. Written as DNA, the CDR3 is TGTGCCAGCAGCCCCTCGGGGCGGGAGGGCCTACTAGCAAATTACGAGCAGTACTTC.

Here the CDR3 DNA reads TGTGCCAGTAGGAGCCAGACTAGCCTGTTCTTC. Its protein product is CASRSQTSLFF. The chain recombines TRBV19 with TRBJ2-1; 7 bases are a match to TRBD2. CDR3 length equals 11 residues. Germline V gene data show CDR1 as LNHDA and CDR2 as SQIVND (reference sequence). Trimming removed 6 bases from V and 15 bases from J; junction bases left unmatched: 8.

The chain is built from TRBV6-5 and TRBJ1-1; a weak D match, TRBD1 (6 bases). The germline V gene has CDR1 MNHEY and CDR2 SVGAGI. With 1 base removed from V and 4 bases from J, the gap between germline ends came to 10 bases. The CDR3 has 14 amino acids. The CDR3 is CASSYLQGATEAFF. CDR3 nucleotide sequence: TGTGCCAGCAGTTACTTACAGGGAGCCACTGAAGCTTTCTTT.